These 23 T cell receptor beta chains came from one sample sequenced in a study of shared clonotypes between healthy human individuals. TCRdb's copy holds only in-frame clones and misses some; the assay was immunoSEQ multiplex PCR. This table has some 1.1 million clones, roughly 80% appearing once. The sample comprised memory CD4+ T cells from PBMCs. Subset specified: CD45RA-negative fraction. The source is a man between 18 and 35 years old in good health. Some clones in this sample may be carry-over from other donors' samples.

The J gene is TRBJ2-7, the V gene TRBV5-4; tentatively, D is TRBD1 or TRBD2 (5 bases each). The V end lost 4 bases, the J end lost 2 bases, and 13 bases lay between the germline ends. In germline, CDR1 is SGHNT, CDR2 YYREEE (reference sequence). CDR3 length: 14 amino acids. CDR3 sequence: CASSATGATYEQYF. The CDR3, as DNA: TGTGCCAGCAGCGCAACCGGGGCCACCTACGAGCAGTACTTC. Full variable domain (missing parts from reference TRBV5-4 and TRBJ2-7): ETGVTQSPTHLIKTRGQQVTLRCSSQSGHNTVSWYQQALGQGPQFIFQYYREEENGRGNFPPRFSGLQFPNYSSELNVNALELDDSALYLCASSATGATYEQYFGPGTRLTVT.

CDR3 DNA: TGTGCCAGCAGTTTGAAGGACAGGGGAGGAACAGATACGCAGTATTTT. Its translation is CASSLKDRGGTDTQYF. This chain links TRBV27 with TRBJ2-3, with TRBD1 matching over 9 bases. CDR3 length: 16 residues. The V gene's germline CDR1 is MNHEY and CDR2 SMNVEV (reference sequence). V lost 3 bases to trimming and J lost 3 bases; unmatched junction nucleotides: 7.

The J gene is TRBJ2-1, the V gene TRBV28; 9 bases are shared with TRBD2. CDR3 length: 14 residues. Germline V gene sequence: CDR1 MDHEN, CDR2 SYDVKM. The CDR3 here is CVVSSGRTYNEQFF. The CDR3 DNA reads TGTGTCGTTAGCAGCGGGAGGACGTACAATGAGCAGTTCTTC.

V gene TRBV19 combines with J gene TRBJ2-1, with 9 bases matching TRBD2. Germline V lookup: CDR1 LNHDA, CDR2 SQIVND (reference sequence). There are 14 residues in the CDR3. V was pared by 7 bases and J by 1 base, with 2 bases of the junction left unmatched. The CDR3 coding sequence is TGTGCCAGTACTAGCGGGACATCCTACAATGAGCAGTTCTTC. Amino acid sequence: CASTSGTSYNEQFF.

This sequence joins TRBV14 and TRBJ2-5; D possibly corresponds to TRBD2 (6 bases). Germline CDR1 SGHDN, CDR2 FVKESK. V shed 2 bases and J shed 1 base, with 11 bases lying between them. The CDR3 extends over 15 amino acids. CDR3 region: CASSQRRGGQETQYF. The DNA for the CDR3 is TGTGCCAGCAGCCAAAGGAGGGGCGGCCAAGAGACCCAGTACTTC.

Only one count was recorded for this clone. The chain recombines TRBV27 with TRBJ1-1; unclear D gene. Per germline, CDR1 MNHEY and CDR2 SMNVEV (reference sequence). V lost 0 bases and J 3 bases, leaving 8 bases between the germline ends. The CDR3 is 14 amino acids. CDR3 DNA sequence: TGTGCCAGCAGTTTATCGTGGAGGGACACTGAAGCTTTCTTT. It translates to CASSLSWRDTEAFF.

The gene calls are TRBV11-2 and TRBJ2-3; 12 bases are shared with TRBD2. V gave up 6 bases and J gave up 3 bases; unmatched junction bases: 7. CDR3 length: 16 amino acids. CDR1 is SGHAT and CDR2 is FQNNGV in the germline V gene. CDR3 bases: TGTGCCAGCAGTCGACTAGCGGGAGATCGTACAGATACGCAGTATTTT. This encodes CASSRLAGDRTDTQYF.

This chain uses TRBV4-2 with TRBJ2-1; 7 bases agree with TRBD2. Germline V gene data show CDR1 as LGHNA and CDR2 as YNFKEQ. The ends lost 4 bases at V and 7 bases at J; junction bases unmatched: 13. The CDR3 is made up of 16 amino acids. The CDR3 loop reads CASSLWAGVNFNEQFF. Written as DNA, the CDR3 is TGTGCCAGCAGCCTATGGGCGGGAGTTAATTTTAATGAGCAGTTCTTC.

Points on this clone: Different DNA sequences within this sample yield the same CDR3. V is TRBV7-3 and J is TRBJ2-1, with 7 bases that match TRBD2. The CDR3 length is 15 residues. The V gene's germline CDR1 is SGHTA and CDR2 FQGTGA. V shed 2 bases, J shed 0 bases, and the junction held 1 base outside the gene matches. The CDR3 DNA is TGTGCCAGCAGCTTACTAGCGGCCTCCTACAATGAGCAGTTCTTC. Its translation is CASSLLAASYNEQFF. The full variable domain, with the rest looked up from reference TRBV7-3 and TRBJ2-1, is GAGVSQTPSNKVTEKGKYVELRCDPISGHTALYWYRQSLGQGPEFLIYFQGTGAADDSGLPNDRFFAVRPEGSVSTLKIQRTERGDSAVYLCASSLLAASYNEQFFGPGTRLTVL.

This clone was counted many times. The genes are TRBV4-1 and TRBJ1-2; TRBD1 might be the D (5 bases). The CDR3 loop spans 13 amino acids. Germline CDR1 reads MGHRA; CDR2 reads YSYEKL. V lost 2 bases and J 6 bases, leaving 10 bases between the germline ends. CDR3 residues: CASSQRDLNGYTF. The DNA for the CDR3 is TGCGCCAGCAGCCAAAGGGACTTAAATGGCTACACCTTC.

The sample holds one count of this clone. This chain joins TRBV18 and TRBJ1-5; the D is unclear. CDR1 and CDR2 (germline): KGHSH, LQKENI. The CDR3 length is 14 residues. Between the trimmed V and J ends, which lost 5 bases and 0 bases, there was a span of 8 bases. In nucleotides, the CDR3 is TGTGCCAGCTCAGATTATAGTAGCAATCAGCCCCAGCATTTT. Protein: CASSDYSSNQPQHF.

The V and J genes are TRBV6-1 and TRBJ2-7; 7 bases agree with TRBD1. Per germline, CDR1 MNHNS and CDR2 SASEGT. The trim removed 9 bases at V and 0 bases at J, leaving 5 bases unmatched. The CDR3 extends over 13 amino acids. DNA for the CDR3: TGTGCCAGTACGTGGGACAGCTCCTACGAGCAGTACTTC. As protein: CASTWDSSYEQYF.

CDR3 in DNA: TGCGCCAGCAGTGACCGGAGGGGACCTAATGAAAAACTGTTTTTT. This sequence encodes CASSDRRGPNEKLFF. The V gene is TRBV10-1, the J gene TRBJ1-4; the D gene is possibly TRBD1 (5 bases). The CDR3 is 15 residues long. Germline loops: CDR1 WNHNN, CDR2 SYGVQD (reference sequence). Trimming shortened V by 3 bases and J by 3 bases, and 11 bases separated the two germline ends.

V is TRBV7-8 and J is TRBJ2-1, with TRBD2 matching over 11 bases. The V gene end was trimmed by 4 bases and the J gene end by 7 bases; junction bases not matched to a gene: 18. CDR1 and CDR2 from the germline V gene are SGHVS and FQNEAQ. This CDR3 contains 19 residues. DNA for the CDR3: TGTGCCAGCAGCTCCGAACTGTCTCAACTAGCGGGAGACAGGAATGAGCAGTTCTTC. Residues: CASSSELSQLAGDRNEQFF.

J is TRBJ1-1 and V is TRBV29-1; D gene uncertain. This CDR3 region has 13 residues. Trimming removed 7 bases from V and 0 bases from J, with 12 bases in between. The germline CDR1 and CDR2 sequences are SQVTM and ANQGSEA. CDR3 amino acids: CSALASVNTEAFF. CDR3 bases: TGCAGCGCCCTAGCATCAGTGAACACTGAAGCTTTCTTT.

A word on this clone: This CDR3 is missing its conserved last phenylalanine or tryptophan, likely due to a read error. The V and J genes are TRBV7-3 and TRBJ1-5; D gene uncertain. The CDR3 has 16 amino acids. The ends were cut back, 3 bases at V and 0 bases at J, with 12 bases in the middle. CDR1 and CDR2 (germline): SGHTA, FQGTGA. As DNA, the CDR3 is TGTGCCAGCAGCTTGGGCCTCCAAGCTAGCAATCAGCCCCAGCATTCT. The encoded protein is CASSLGLQASNQPQHS.

The genes are TRBV7-3 and TRBJ2-1; the D gene is possibly TRBD2 (6 bases). V shed 1 base and J shed 6 bases, with 13 bases lying between them. Germline V gene sequence: CDR1 SGHTA, CDR2 FQGTGA. The CDR3 has 15 amino acids. This CDR3 is CASSLSGIRANEQFF. The DNA of the CDR3 is TGTGCCAGCAGCTTAAGCGGGATTAGGGCCAATGAGCAGTTCTTC.

V gene TRBV6-1 combines with J gene TRBJ2-3; D uncertain. CDR3 length: 15 residues. Per germline, CDR1 MNHNS and CDR2 SASEGT. Trimming stripped 0 bases from V and 2 bases from J, with 9 bases between. Here the CDR3 reads CASSEAWVHTDTQYF. The CDR3 DNA reads TGTGCCAGCAGTGAAGCATGGGTTCACACAGATACGCAGTATTTT.

The chain uses TRBV12-5 and TRBJ2-5; 7 bases fit TRBD1. Germline CDR1 is LGHNT and CDR2 is FRNRAP. The V segment lost 1 base and the J segment 12 bases; nucleotides outside the gene matches: 5. The CDR3 is 12 residues long. CDR3 region: CASGLATGPKYF. The CDR3 nucleotides are TGTGCTAGTGGTTTGGCGACAGGGCCCAAGTACTTC. Full variable domain (rest looked up from reference TRBV12-5 and TRBJ2-5): DARVTQTPRHKVTEMGQEVTMRCQPILGHNTVFWYRQTMMQGLELLAYFRNRAPLDDSGMPKDRFSAEMPDATLATLKIQPSEPRDSAVYFCASGLATGPKYFGPGTRLLVL.

This chain links TRBV5-1 with TRBJ2-7; 8 nucleotides match TRBD2. The CDR3 is 15 amino acids. Germline loops: CDR1 SGHRS, CDR2 YFSETQ. With V trimmed by 1 base and J by 1 base, 4 bases remained unmatched. CDR3 loop: CASSLIIAGSYEQYF. CDR3 in DNA: TGCGCCAGCAGCTTGATAATAGCGGGGTCCTACGAGCAGTACTTC.

This rearrangement joins TRBV11-2 to TRBJ2-7, with D hard to call. The germline V and J ends were trimmed by 3 bases and 2 bases, with 11 bases remaining between them. The CDR3 totals 14 residues. Germline values: CDR1 SGHAT, CDR2 FQNNGV. The DNA for the CDR3 is TGTGCCAGCAGCTTCTCGAGAACCACCTACGAGCAGTACTTC. It translates to CASSFSRTTYEQYF.

The rearrangement links TRBV28 to TRBJ2-5; 8 bases map to TRBD1. The DNA end is more similar to TRBJ2-7, so the J call may be wrong. Germline loops: CDR1 MDHEN, CDR2 SYDVKM. The CDR3 runs to 16 residues. The CDR3 sequence is CASRRDRGAFSYEQYF. CDR3 DNA sequence: TGTGCCAGCAGACGCGACAGGGGCGCCTTCTCCTACGAGCAGTACTTC.

The chain is built from TRBV2 and TRBJ1-5; D is unresolved. The germline V gene encodes CDR1 SNHLY and CDR2 FYNNEI. V was cut by 4 bases and J by 0 bases, with 13 bases left in between. This CDR3 spans 16 amino acids. The CDR3 spells CASSVGGGSSNQPQHF. The CDR3, as DNA: TGTGCCAGCAGTGTTGGCGGCGGCTCTAGCAATCAGCCCCAGCATTTT.